A single sample gave rise to the 5 T cell receptor beta chains below, sequenced in a study of cytomegalovirus exposure and HLA in healthy donors. The primer mix had 60 Vbeta and 13 Jbeta primers. Produced via immunoSEQ multiplex PCR; TCRdb's table is partial and in-frame only. The repertoire consists of fewer than 200,000 clones, with 75% to 90% occurring once and the leading ten covering 4.5% to 5.5%. Sequencing input: PBMCs. The receptors were sampled from a woman aged 50 to 60 in good health and CMV-seropositive.

This chain connects TRBV5-1 to TRBJ2-7, with D perhaps TRBD2 (6 bases). Germline V gene data show CDR1 as SGHRS and CDR2 as YFSETQ. This CDR3 has 13 amino acids. V lost 0 bases and J 6 bases, leaving 10 bases between the germline ends. The CDR3 here is CASSLAGGREQYF. In DNA form, the CDR3 reads TGCGCCAGCAGCTTGGCCGGGGGTCGCGAGCAGTACTTC.

The rearrangement uses TRBV5-4 and TRBJ2-1; D is unresolved. The length of the CDR3 is 16 residues. Germline CDR1 is SGHNT and CDR2 is YYREEE (reference sequence). V gave up 0 bases and J gave up 0 bases, with 10 bases separating them. The CDR3 DNA reads as TGTGCCAGCAGCTTGGCCGCGGCAGTCTCCTACAATGAGCAGTTCTTC. It specifies CASSLAAAVSYNEQFF.

The chain has TRBV27 and TRBJ2-7; 9 bases are shared with TRBD1. The ends lost 2 bases at V and 2 bases at J; junction bases unmatched: 19. Germline loops: CDR1 MNHEY, CDR2 SMNVEV (reference sequence). This CDR3 region has 20 residues. The CDR3 loop reads CASSLEGDRVNVGTPYEQYF. CDR3 coding DNA: TGTGCCAGCAGTTTAGAGGGGGACAGGGTTAATGTCGGGACCCCCTACGAGCAGTACTTC.

The rearrangement joins TRBV11-2 to TRBJ2-7; 7 nucleotides line up with TRBD2. Germline V lookup: CDR1 SGHAT, CDR2 FQNNGV. This CDR3 is built from 16 residues. V gave up 0 bases and J gave up 4 bases; unmatched junction bases: 9. CDR3 loop: CASSLDGGETLYEQYF. CDR3 nucleotides: TGTGCCAGCAGCTTAGATGGGGGGGAGACATTATACGAGCAGTACTTC.

The chain links TRBV7-2 to TRBJ2-5; a possible D gene is TRBD2 (8 bases). Germline V gene sequence: CDR1 SGHTA, CDR2 FQGNSA. The CDR3 totals 16 residues. The V end was cut by 0 bases, the J end by 5 bases, with 16 bases between. CDR3 sequence: CASSLAMAGGQETQYF. The CDR3 DNA is TGTGCCAGCAGCTTAGCGATGGCGGGGGGACAGGAGACCCAGTACTTC.